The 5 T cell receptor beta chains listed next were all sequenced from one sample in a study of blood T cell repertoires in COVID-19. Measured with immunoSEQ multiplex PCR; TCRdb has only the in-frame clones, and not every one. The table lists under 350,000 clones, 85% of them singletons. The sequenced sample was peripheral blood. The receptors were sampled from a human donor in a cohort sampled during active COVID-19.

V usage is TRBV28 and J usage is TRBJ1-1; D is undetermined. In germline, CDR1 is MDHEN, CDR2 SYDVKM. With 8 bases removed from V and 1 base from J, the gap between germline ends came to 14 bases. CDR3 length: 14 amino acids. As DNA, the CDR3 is TGTGCCAGCCCCGGGAACAGACCGAACACTGAAGCTTTCTTT. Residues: CASPGNRPNTEAFF.

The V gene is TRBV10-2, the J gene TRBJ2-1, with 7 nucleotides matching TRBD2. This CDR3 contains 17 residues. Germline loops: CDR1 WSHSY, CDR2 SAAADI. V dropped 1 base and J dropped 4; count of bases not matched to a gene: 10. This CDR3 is CASSEYPSAGLYNEQFF. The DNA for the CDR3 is TGCGCCAGCAGTGAGTATCCGTCAGCGGGACTATACAATGAGCAGTTCTTC.

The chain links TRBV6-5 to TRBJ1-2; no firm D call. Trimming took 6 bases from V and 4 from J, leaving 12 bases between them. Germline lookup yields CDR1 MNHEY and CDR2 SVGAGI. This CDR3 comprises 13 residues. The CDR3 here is CASRSTAFYGYTF. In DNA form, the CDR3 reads TGTGCCAGCAGATCCACAGCCTTCTATGGCTACACCTTC.

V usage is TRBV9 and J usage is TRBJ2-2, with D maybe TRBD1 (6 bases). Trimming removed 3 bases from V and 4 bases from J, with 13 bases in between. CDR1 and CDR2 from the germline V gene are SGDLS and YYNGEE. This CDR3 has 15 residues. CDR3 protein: CASSAGRTVTGELFF. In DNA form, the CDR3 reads TGTGCCAGCAGCGCCGGCCGGACAGTCACCGGGGAGCTGTTTTTT.

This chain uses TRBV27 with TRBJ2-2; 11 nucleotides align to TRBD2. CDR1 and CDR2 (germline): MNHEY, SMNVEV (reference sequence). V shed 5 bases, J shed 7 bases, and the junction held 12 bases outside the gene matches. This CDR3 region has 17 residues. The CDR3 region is CASSPRSSGRTSGELFF. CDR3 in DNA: TGTGCCAGCAGTCCCCGTTCTAGCGGGAGGACGAGCGGGGAGCTGTTTTTT.